Listed below are T cell receptor beta chains from one sample, sequenced in a study of OX40 agonist ivuxolimab in advanced cancers. TCRdb's copy holds only in-frame clones and misses some; the assay was immunoSEQ multiplex PCR. The sample yields approximately 40,000 clones, around 82% seen once. The sequenced sample was CD4+ or CD8+ T cells sorted from blood, obtained in a trial of the OX40 agonist ivuxolimab. The receptors come from an adult with an advanced solid tumor such as melanoma, head and neck, liver or kidney cancer. Both conserved end residues are part of each CDR3. A D gene is named only where the DNA matches it firmly. Not every row has a clone size; where given, it reads once, few, many or a size class.

V	size	length	J	D	DNA	CDR3
TRBV7-8	.	16	TRBJ2-5	TRBD2	TGTGCCAGCAGCTTAGTCCCTAGCGGGACCCAAGAGACCCAGTACTTC	CASSLVPSGTQETQYF
TRBV11-2	once	14	TRBJ1-1	.	TGTGCCAGCAGCTTACAGATCCAGAACACTGAAGCTTTCTTT	CASSLQIQNTEAFF
TRBV10-3	.	14	TRBJ2-3	TRBD1	TGTGCCATCAGGTCCGGACAGGGAGCAGATACGCAGTATTTT	CAIRSGQGADTQYF
TRBV4-2	once	15	TRBJ1-1	.	TGTGCCAGCAGCCAAGCAAGGACAGTGAACACTGAAGCTTTCTTT	CASSQARTVNTEAFF
TRBV19	once	14	TRBJ2-3	.	TGTGCCAGTAGCTACGGACAGAGCACAGATACGCAGTATTTT	CASSYGQSTDTQYF
TRBV27	.	15	TRBJ2-3	TRBD2	TGTGCCAGCAGCTTTTGGGGGGGAGGCCAGGATACGCAGTATTTT	CASSFWGGGQDTQYF
TRBV6-1	.	14	TRBJ1-1	.	TGTGCCAGCAGTGCCCGACAGGACTCCACTGAAGCTTTCTTT	CASSARQDSTEAFF
TRBV25-1	few	14	TRBJ2-2	.	TGTGCCAGCGTTCAGGACAGCCAGACCGGGGAGCTGTTTTTT	CASVQDSQTGELFF
TRBV19	.	14	TRBJ2-1	TRBD2	TGTGCCACCCGTGGGACTAGCGGGAGAAATGAGCAGTTCTTC	CATRGTSGRNEQFF
TRBV7-2	.	13	TRBJ1-2	.	TGTGCCAGCAGCCCTGAGGCTAACTATGGCTACACCTTC	CASSPEANYGYTF
TRBV7-9	.	14	TRBJ2-1	.	TGTGCCAGCAGGGACAGAACCTCCTACAATGAGCAGTTCTTC	CASRDRTSYNEQFF
TRBV11-2	few	15	TRBJ1-2	.	TGTGCCAGCAGCTCCCTCCCCCGGGGGAACTATGGCTACACCTTC	CASSSLPRGNYGYTF
TRBV7-2	.	12	TRBJ1-1	.	TGTGCCAGCCGGGGCAGGGGCACTGAAGCTTTCTTT	CASRGRGTEAFF
TRBV10-2	.	13	TRBJ1-1	.	TGCGCCAGCCAGAGGGATACCTACACTGAAGCTTTCTTT	CASQRDTYTEAFF
TRBV6-5	.	14	TRBJ1-2	.	TGTGCCAGCAGTTACCGTCAGAATAACTATGGCTACACCTTC	CASSYRQNNYGYTF
TRBV19	once	15	TRBJ1-1	.	TGTGCCAGTACGGGACCTAGCCTGGGTCTGGCTGAAGCTTTCTTT	CASTGPSLGLAEAFF
TRBV4-3	once	14	TRBJ1-1	.	TGCGCCAGCAGCCAAGCACGGCCCAACACTGAAGCTTTCTTT	CASSQARPNTEAFF
TRBV9	once	16	TRBJ2-3	TRBD2	TGTGCCAGCAGCGTCGGACTAGCGGGAGTCGCTGATACGCAGTATTTT	CASSVGLAGVADTQYF
TRBV9	.	14	TRBJ2-7	TRBD2	TGTGCCAGCAGCCCCGGACTAGCCTCCTACGAGCAGTACTTC	CASSPGLASYEQYF
TRBV5-5	.	16	TRBJ1-2	TRBD1	TGTGCCAGCAGGACAGCCGCCGGGACAGAGGGCTATGGCTACACCTTC	CASRTAAGTEGYGYTF
TRBV19	.	14	TRBJ1-2	.	TGTGCCAGTAGTATGCTCGCAACGACCTATGGCTACACCTTC	CASSMLATTYGYTF
TRBV25-1	.	16	TRBJ1-4	.	TGTGCCAGCAGTCCCTATAGCACAGGAGGCTATGAAAAACTGTTTTTT	CASSPYSTGGYEKLFF
TRBV7-2	.	15	TRBJ2-7	.	TGTGCCAGCAGCTTGACACACACTACGGCCTACGAGCAGTACTTC	CASSLTHTTAYEQYF
TRBV5-4	.	14	TRBJ2-3	TRBD2	TGTGCCAGCAGCTCGACTAGCGGGACATATACGCAGTATTTT	CASSSTSGTYTQYF
TRBV2	.	13	TRBJ2-7	.	TGTGCCAGCAGTGGGGGCTTAATCTACGAGCAGTACTTC	CASSGGLIYEQYF
TRBV28	once	13	TRBJ2-3	.	TGTGCCAGCAGTTTAAACCTGGGGCGGGGGCAGTATTTT	CASSLNLGRGQYF
TRBV9	.	14	TRBJ2-1	.	TGTGCCAGCAACGGAGGGAGTTCCTACAATGAGCAGTTCTTC	CASNGGSSYNEQFF
TRBV5-4	few	13	TRBJ2-7	.	TGTGCCAGCAGCTTGGGAGGACGCTACGAGCAGTACTTC	CASSLGGRYEQYF
TRBV18	.	15	TRBJ1-5	.	TGTGCCAGCTCACCGTCCCGGGGCGCTGAACAGCCCCAGCATTTT	CASSPSRGAEQPQHF
TRBV19	few	14	TRBJ2-2	TRBD1	TGTGCCAGCCAGACAGGGACGCTCACCGGGGAGCTGTTTTTT	CASQTGTLTGELFF
TRBV6-4	.	14	TRBJ1-6	.	TGTGCCAGCAGTGAAGGCCCAACCGATTCACCCCTCCACTTT	CASSEGPTDSPLHF
TRBV6-1	few	14	TRBJ1-2	.	TGTGCCAGCAGTGAGCGGGGGCACTCCTATGGCTACACCTTC	CASSERGHSYGYTF
TRBV7-9	.	14	TRBJ1-2	.	TGTGCCAGCAGCTTAGCGGTGCCGGACGATGGCTACACCTTC	CASSLAVPDDGYTF
TRBV14	.	14	TRBJ1-1	TRBD1	TGTGCCAGCACCCAATTGACAGGGGACACTGAAGCTTTCTTT	CASTQLTGDTEAFF
TRBV5-1	.	13	TRBJ2-1	.	TGCGCCAGCAGCCTACAGACGGCGAATGAGCAGTTCTTC	CASSLQTANEQFF
TRBV6-6	few	16	TRBJ2-1	TRBD2	TGTGCCAGCAGTTACTCGGCGGGAGGGACCTTCGATGAGCAGTTCTTC	CASSYSAGGTFDEQFF
TRBV2	few	13	TRBJ2-5	TRBD2	TGTGCCGGGGGGGAGGAAGGGACAGAGACCCAGTACTTC	CAGGEEGTETQYF
TRBV5-5	.	14	TRBJ1-5	TRBD1	TGTGCCAGCAGCCCCGGACAGGGGGTAAGAGCCCAGCATTTT	CASSPGQGVRAQHF
TRBV25-1	.	12	TRBJ2-7	.	TGTGCCAGCAGGACGGCTGGAAACGAGCAGTACTTC	CASRTAGNEQYF
TRBV30	.	13	TRBJ2-5	TRBD1	TGTGCCTGGAGTCAGACAGGGGGCCAGACCCAGTACTTC	CAWSQTGGQTQYF
TRBV30	.	15	TRBJ2-1	TRBD2	TGTGCCTGGAGTGCTCTAGCGGGGTCCTACAATGAGCAGTTCTTC	CAWSALAGSYNEQFF
TRBV27	once	16	TRBJ2-5	.	TGTGCCAGCAGTGAGTTCCGGGACAAGTCAAAAGAGACCCAGTACTTC	CASSEFRDKSKETQYF
TRBV6-5	.	16	TRBJ2-7	TRBD1	TGTGCCAGCAGTTACACAACAGGGGCCCTCTCCTACGAGCAGTACTTC	CASSYTTGALSYEQYF
TRBV5-6	once	15	TRBJ2-1	.	TGTGCCAGCAGCTTGATCGGGGTGTTTGACAATGAGCAGTTCTTC	CASSLIGVFDNEQFF
TRBV10-3	.	12	TRBJ2-7	.	TGTGCCATCAGTAGCCATACCTACGAGCAGTACTTC	CAISSHTYEQYF
TRBV5-4	.	12	TRBJ2-7	.	TGTGCCAGCAGCTTGGAGCCCCACGAGCAGTACTTC	CASSLEPHEQYF
TRBV10-3	.	14	TRBJ1-5	TRBD1	TGTGCCATCGGTTTGGGACAGGGCAATCAGCCCCAGCATTTT	CAIGLGQGNQPQHF
TRBV14	.	12	TRBJ2-7	.	TGTGCCAGCAGCCCCCAGTATGACGAGCAGTACTTC	CASSPQYDEQYF
TRBV18	once	12	TRBJ2-7	.	TGTGCCAGCTCACCTCTGGGGTACGAGCAGTACTTC	CASSPLGYEQYF